The source of this T cell receptor beta chain is a study of cytomegalovirus exposure and HLA in healthy donors. Regarding the study as a whole: Later, an analysis showed that TCR beta chains associated with HLA were more clonally expanded than others that were equally common. Solely CMV serostatus was available to characterize immune exposure. Researchers reported in a later analysis that a missense DCLRE1C variant was tied to TCR beta V- and J-gene trimming. Altogether, 160 or so TCR beta chains were recorded as cytomegalovirus-associated.

The PCR contained 60 Vbeta and 13 Jbeta primers. Assay: immunoSEQ multiplex PCR; the TCRdb copy retains only in-frame clones and omits some. The sample holds about 130,000 clones, more than 70% seen once. There are a few counts of this clone. What it binds is unknown. The CDR3 extends over 18 amino acids. Trimming left V 3 bases short and J 2 bases short, with 21 bases between. Germline CDR1 SGDLS, CDR2 YYNGEE. This receptor was identified in a woman in her 30s in good health and CMV-seropositive. The rearrangement joins TRBV9 to TRBJ1-3; tentatively, D is TRBD1 (6 bases). Material: PBMCs. DNA of the CDR3: TGTGCCAGCAGCGCACAGGGCGGTAGGGAAGTAGCTGGAAACACCATATATTTT. Its translation: CASSAQGGREVAGNTIYF.